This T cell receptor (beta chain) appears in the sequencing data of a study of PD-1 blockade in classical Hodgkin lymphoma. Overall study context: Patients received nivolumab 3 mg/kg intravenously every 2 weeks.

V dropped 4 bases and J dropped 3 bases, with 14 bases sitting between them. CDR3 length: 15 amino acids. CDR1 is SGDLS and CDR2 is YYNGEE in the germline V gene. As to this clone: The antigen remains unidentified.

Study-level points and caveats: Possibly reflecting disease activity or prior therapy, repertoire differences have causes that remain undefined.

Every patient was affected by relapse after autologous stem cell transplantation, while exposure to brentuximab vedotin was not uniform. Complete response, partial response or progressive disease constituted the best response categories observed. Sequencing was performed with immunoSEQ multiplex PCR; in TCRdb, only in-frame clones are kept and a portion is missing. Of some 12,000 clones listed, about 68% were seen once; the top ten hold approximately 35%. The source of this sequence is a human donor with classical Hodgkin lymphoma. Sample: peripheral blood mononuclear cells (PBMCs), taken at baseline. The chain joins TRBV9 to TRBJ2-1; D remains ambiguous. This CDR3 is CASSPRRLDYNEQFF. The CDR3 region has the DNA TGTGCCAGCAGCCCCCGTAGGTTGGACTACAATGAGCAGTTCTTC.